This is a list of T cell receptor beta chains from one sample in a study of shared clonotypes between healthy human individuals. Profiling relied on immunoSEQ multiplex PCR, and the TCRdb table lists in-frame clones only, not all of them. Here the sample spans approximately 82,000 clones, 60% to 65% being singletons. Sequencing input: memory CD8+ T cells sorted from blood. These receptors came from a man aged 25 to 45 in good health. CDR3s include the opening cysteine and the closing phenylalanine or tryptophan. D genes are given only for firm matches. A clone size is listed for some rows: how often the clone was seen (once, few, many), or a class if it is expanded.

V gene	D gene	J gene	clone size	CDR3 protein	CDR3 DNA
TRBV6-1	.	TRBJ2-3	.	CASSEASGNTDTQYF	TGTGCCAGCAGTGAAGCTTCGGGGAACACAGATACGCAGTATTTT
TRBV29-1	TRBD1	TRBJ2-7	.	CSVVETGAGYEQYF	TGCAGCGTTGTGGAAACAGGGGCAGGCTACGAGCAGTACTTC
TRBV28	.	TRBJ2-7	.	CASLHRASIYEQYF	TGTGCCAGCTTACACAGGGCGTCGATCTACGAGCAGTACTTC
TRBV11-2	.	TRBJ1-5	.	CASSIRGDQPQHF	TGTGCCAGCAGCATTCGGGGTGATCAGCCCCAGCATTTT
TRBV13	TRBD1	TRBJ2-1	.	CASSGRDRAAYNEQFF	TGTGCCAGCAGCGGCAGGGACAGGGCCGCCTACAATGAGCAGTTCTTC
TRBV5-1	TRBD1	TRBJ2-7	many	CASSSSGTGLYEQYF	TGCGCCAGCAGCTCATCCGGGACAGGGCTCTACGAGCAGTACTTC
TRBV11-2	.	TRBJ1-3	.	CASRDSGGTGNTIYF	TGTGCCAGCAGGGACAGCGGAGGGACTGGAAACACCATATATTTT
TRBV7-2	.	TRBJ2-5	.	CASSLAGEVKTQYF	TGTGCCAGCAGCTTAGCAGGGGAGGTAAAGACCCAGTACTTC
TRBV4-1	TRBD2	TRBJ2-1	.	CASSHELGLAGGQFF	TGCGCCAGCAGCCATGAGCTGGGACTAGCGGGGGGGCAGTTCTTC
TRBV15	.	TRBJ2-6	few	CATSRGAGANVLTF	TGTGCCACCAGCAGGGGGGCTGGGGCCAACGTCCTGACTTTC
TRBV5-4	TRBD1	TRBJ1-2	.	CASSPTRQGRNGYTF	TGTGCCAGCAGCCCGACCAGACAGGGGAGGAATGGCTACACCTTC
TRBV7-9	.	TRBJ2-5	.	CASSLARRGGETQYF	TGTGCCAGCAGCTTAGCCCGAAGGGGGGGAGAGACCCAGTACTTC
TRBV5-6	.	TRBJ1-5	few	CASSLGVDQPQHF	TGTGCCAGCAGCTTGGGAGTAGATCAGCCCCAGCATTTT
TRBV7-8	.	TRBJ2-5	.	CASSPLGPKETQYF	TGTGCCAGCAGCCCACTAGGTCCTAAAGAGACCCAGTACTTC
TRBV11-2	TRBD2	TRBJ2-3	.	CASSSGLAQLTDTQYF	TGTGCCAGCAGCTCTGGACTAGCACAACTCACAGATACGCAGTATTTT
TRBV5-6	.	TRBJ1-4	.	CASSLVGGSWEKLFF	TGTGCCAGCAGCTTGGTGGGGGGCTCTTGGGAAAAACTGTTTTTT
TRBV15	TRBD1	TRBJ2-1	.	CATSGGQEAPNEQFF	TGTGCCACCAGCGGGGGACAGGAAGCTCCCAATGAGCAGTTCTTC
TRBV5-1	TRBD1	TRBJ2-7	.	CASSPRTGSPHEQYF	TGCGCCAGCAGCCCAAGGACAGGGTCTCCACACGAGCAGTACTTC
TRBV20-1	.	TRBJ2-7	.	CSASPGYEQYF	TGCAGTGCTAGCCCCGGCTACGAGCAGTACTTC
TRBV4-1	TRBD1	TRBJ1-2	.	CASSHPGQTNYGYTF	TGCGCCAGCAGCCATCCGGGACAGACTAACTATGGCTACACCTTC
TRBV7-8	TRBD2	TRBJ2-3	.	CASSLVGLAGEITDTQYF	TGTGCCAGCAGCTTAGTGGGACTAGCGGGAGAGATCACAGATACGCAGTATTTT
TRBV29-1	TRBD1	TRBJ1-2	few	CSVGTGDPYYGYTF	TGCAGCGTTGGGACAGGGGATCCTTACTATGGCTACACCTTC